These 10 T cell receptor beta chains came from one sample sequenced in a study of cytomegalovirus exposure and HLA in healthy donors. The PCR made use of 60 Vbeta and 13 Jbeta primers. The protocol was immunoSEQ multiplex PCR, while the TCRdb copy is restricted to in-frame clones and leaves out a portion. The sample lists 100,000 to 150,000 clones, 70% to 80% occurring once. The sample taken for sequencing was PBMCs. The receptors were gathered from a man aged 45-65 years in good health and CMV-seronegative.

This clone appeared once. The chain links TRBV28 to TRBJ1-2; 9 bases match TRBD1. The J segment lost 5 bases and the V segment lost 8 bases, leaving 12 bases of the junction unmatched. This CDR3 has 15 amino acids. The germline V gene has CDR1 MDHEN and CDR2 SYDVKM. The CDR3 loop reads CASSSPWTGEYGYTF. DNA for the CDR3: TGTGCCAGCTCTTCCCCTTGGACAGGGGAGTATGGCTACACCTTC.

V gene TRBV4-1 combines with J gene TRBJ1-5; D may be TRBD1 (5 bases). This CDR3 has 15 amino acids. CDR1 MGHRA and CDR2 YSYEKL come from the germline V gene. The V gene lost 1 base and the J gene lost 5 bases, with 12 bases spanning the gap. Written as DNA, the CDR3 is TGCGCCAGCAGCCAAGCAGGGCAGACATATCAGCCCCAGCATTTT. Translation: CASSQAGQTYQPQHF.

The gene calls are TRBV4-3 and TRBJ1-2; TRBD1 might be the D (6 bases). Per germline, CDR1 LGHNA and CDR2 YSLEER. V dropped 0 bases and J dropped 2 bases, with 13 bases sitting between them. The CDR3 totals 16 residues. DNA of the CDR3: TGCGCCAGCAGCCAAGAGGTGGCCAGGGGCAACTATGGCTACACCTTC. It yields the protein CASSQEVARGNYGYTF.

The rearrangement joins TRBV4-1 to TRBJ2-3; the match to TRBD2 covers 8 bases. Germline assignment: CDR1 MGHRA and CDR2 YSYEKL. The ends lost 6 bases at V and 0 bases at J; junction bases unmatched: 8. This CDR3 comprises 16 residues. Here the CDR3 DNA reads TGCGCCAGCAGTCGGAACGGGGGGGCTAGCACAGATACGCAGTATTTT. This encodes CASSRNGGASTDTQYF.

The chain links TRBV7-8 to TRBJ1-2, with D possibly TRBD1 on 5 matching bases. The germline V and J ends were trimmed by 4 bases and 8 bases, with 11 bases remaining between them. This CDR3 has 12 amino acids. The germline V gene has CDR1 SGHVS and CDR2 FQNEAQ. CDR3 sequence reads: CASSSDPGGYTF. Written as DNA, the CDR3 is TGTGCCAGCAGCTCCGATCCAGGGGGCTACACCTTC.

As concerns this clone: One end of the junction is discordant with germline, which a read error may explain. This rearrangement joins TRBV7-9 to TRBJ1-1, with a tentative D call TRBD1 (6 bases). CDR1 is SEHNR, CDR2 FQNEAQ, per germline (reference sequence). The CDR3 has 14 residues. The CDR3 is CSSSFQGTNTEAFF. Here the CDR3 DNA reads TGTTCCAGCAGCTTTCAGGGGACGAACACTGAAGCTTTCTTT.

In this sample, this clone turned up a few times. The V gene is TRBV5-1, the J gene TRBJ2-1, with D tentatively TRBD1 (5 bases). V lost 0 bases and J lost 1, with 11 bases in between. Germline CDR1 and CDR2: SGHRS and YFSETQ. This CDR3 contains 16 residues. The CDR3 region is CASSLVYQGSYNEQFF. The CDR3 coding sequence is TGCGCCAGCAGCTTGGTATACCAGGGATCCTACAATGAGCAGTTCTTC.

The CDR3 DNA reads as TGTGCCAGCAGCGTGACAGGCAACACTGAAGCTTTCTTT. It encodes CASSVTGNTEAFF. This rearrangement joins TRBV5-4 to TRBJ1-1, with TRBD1 as a possible D gene (6 bases). This CDR3 has 13 amino acids. Trimming stripped 4 bases from V and 2 bases from J, with 9 bases between. Germline V gene data show CDR1 as SGHNT and CDR2 as YYREEE (reference sequence).

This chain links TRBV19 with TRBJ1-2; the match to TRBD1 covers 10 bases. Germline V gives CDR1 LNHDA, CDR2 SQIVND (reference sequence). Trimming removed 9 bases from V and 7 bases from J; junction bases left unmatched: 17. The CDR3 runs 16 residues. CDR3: CASSSPTGGAVGGYTF. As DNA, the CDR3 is TGTGCCAGCAGTTCCCCGACAGGGGGCGCAGTAGGTGGCTACACCTTC.

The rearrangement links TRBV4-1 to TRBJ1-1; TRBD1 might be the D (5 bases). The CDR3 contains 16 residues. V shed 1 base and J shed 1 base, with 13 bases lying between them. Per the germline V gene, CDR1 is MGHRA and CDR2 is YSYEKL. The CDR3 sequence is CASSQGSGLTNTEAFF. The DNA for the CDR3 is TGCGCCAGCAGCCAAGGATCGGGACTCACGAACACTGAAGCTTTCTTT.